The clone carrying this TCR beta chain shows up as medium-sized (0.01 to 0.1%) by frequency. Its antigen is not known. The missing CDR3 end, 3 residues past where the read stops, is filled in from the germline J gene. Using immunoSEQ multiplex PCR, the repertoire was profiled, and TCRdb retains in-frame clones only, with some absent. Recorded for this sample: about 30,000 clones. Per germline, CDR1 SNHLY and CDR2 FYNNEI. The CDR3 has 16 residues. V trimming: 7 bases; J trimming: 5 bases; junction bases outside the gene matches: 15. This specimen comes from a study of T cells in women clearing cervical HPV infection. About the research overall: Blood came at first lesion visit for cases, post-clearance for controls. Study-wide findings and caveats: Associations may precede or follow infection; HPV-specific or memory T cells were not isolated.

This chain connects TRBV2 to TRBJ2-5; 8 nucleotides match TRBD2. Sequencing was carried out using blood buffy coat. The receptor was isolated from a woman between 18 and 69 years old with a cervical HPV16 infection that either progressed to CIN3+ or cleared (not recorded which). CDR3 bases read: TGTGCCAGCACTCTCTCGACTAGCGCCAAAAGGGAGACC. It encodes CASTLSTSAKRET. The CDR3, in full, reads CASTLSTSAKRETQYF.